This T cell receptor beta chain was retrieved from a study of low-dose radiotherapy and immunotherapy resistance in tumors. Study overall: While receiving nivolumab 240 mg every two weeks, patients also received ipilimumab 1 mg/kg every six weeks, both intravenously. Study patients were administered oral aspirin at 300 mg daily for four cycles from cycle 1 day 1.

The CDR3 runs 15 residues. Time point described: before trial treatment. TRAV- and TRBV-specific primers, spanning alpha and beta chains, primed first-strand cDNA. The TCRs were subjected to amplification over about 20 PCR cycles employing a constant-region primer in conjunction with a V-primer adapter. TCRdb independently ran MiXCR on the reads; one entry per CDR3 protein. The sample has roughly 36,000 distinct CDR3 sequences, roughly 31% seen once. This clonotype was seen only a few times. The starting material was PBMCs, obtained before treatment. The chain combines TRBV21-1 with TRBJ2-6; the D call in the table, TRBD1, was not verified against the DNA. TRBV21-1 is flagged as a pseudogene. The receptor comes from a male donor with gallbladder cancer. CDR3 in amino acids: CASSITGDGANVLTF. CDR3 DNA sequence: TGTGCCAGCAGCATCACAGGGGACGGGGCCAACGTCCTGACTTTC.